In this sample, the clone carrying this T cell receptor beta chain turned up many times. Germline V lookup: CDR1 LGHDT, CDR2 YNNKEL (reference sequence). J lost 6 bases, V lost 4 bases, and 4 bases had no gene match. This CDR3 is built from 14 residues. TCRdb reprocessed the RT-PCR reads via MiXCR and lists one record per CDR3 protein. This table has 650,000 to 800,000 distinct CDR3 sequences, approximately 14% appearing once. V usage is TRBV3-1 and J usage is TRBJ2-1; 9 bases fit TRBD2. The sequenced material came from memory CD4+ T cells from blood. The clonotype comes from a female donor in good health, serving as a healthy control. CDR3 loop: CASSRLAEGNEQFF. CDR3 DNA sequence: TGTGCCAGCAGCCGACTAGCGGAGGGCAATGAGCAGTTCTTC.